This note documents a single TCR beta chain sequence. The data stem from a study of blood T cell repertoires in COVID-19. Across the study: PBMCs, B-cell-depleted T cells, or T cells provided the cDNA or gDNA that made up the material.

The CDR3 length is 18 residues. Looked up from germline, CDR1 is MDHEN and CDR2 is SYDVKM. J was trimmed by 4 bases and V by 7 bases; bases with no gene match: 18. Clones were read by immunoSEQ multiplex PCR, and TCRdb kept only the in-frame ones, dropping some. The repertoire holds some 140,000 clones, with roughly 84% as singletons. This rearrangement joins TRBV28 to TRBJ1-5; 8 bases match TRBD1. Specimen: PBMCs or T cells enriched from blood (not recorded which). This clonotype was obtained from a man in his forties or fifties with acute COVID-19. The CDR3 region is CASTPAGRGLEENQPQHF. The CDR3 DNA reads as TGTGCCAGCACCCCAGCGGGCAGGGGGCTTGAGGAAAATCAGCCCCAGCATTTT.